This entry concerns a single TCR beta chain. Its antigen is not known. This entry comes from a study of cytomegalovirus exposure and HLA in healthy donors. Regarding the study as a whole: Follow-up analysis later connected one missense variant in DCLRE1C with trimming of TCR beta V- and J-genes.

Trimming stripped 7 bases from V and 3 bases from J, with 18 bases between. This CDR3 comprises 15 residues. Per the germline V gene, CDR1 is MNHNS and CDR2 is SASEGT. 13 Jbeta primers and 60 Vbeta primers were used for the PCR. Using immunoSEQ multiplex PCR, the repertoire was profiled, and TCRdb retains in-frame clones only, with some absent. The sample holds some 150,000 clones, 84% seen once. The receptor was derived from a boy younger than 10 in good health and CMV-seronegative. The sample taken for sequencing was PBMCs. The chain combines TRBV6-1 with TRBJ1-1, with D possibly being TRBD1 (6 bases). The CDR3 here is CASIVRGFTDTEAFF. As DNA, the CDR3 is TGTGCCAGCATCGTAAGGGGGTTTACGGACACTGAAGCTTTCTTT.